The entry that follows covers one T cell receptor beta chain sequence. Antigen: not known. Trimming removed 2 bases at V and 9 bases at J, with 15 bases between. CDR3 length: 14 amino acids. Germline CDR1 SGDLS, CDR2 YYNGEE. The donors were in the approximately 110-subject validation cohort; that cohort was separate from the roughly 700-subject first cohort. Profiling relied on immunoSEQ multiplex PCR, and the TCRdb table lists in-frame clones only, not all of them. The sample consists of hundreds of thousands of clones, about nine tenths of them appearing once. The source of the sample is a study of cytomegalovirus exposure and HLA in healthy donors. Overall study context: It was reported in a later analysis that the same platform had been used for the 120 validation repertoires as for the 666 first-cohort repertoires.

Study outcomes and limitations: The authors listed 164 TCR beta chains as cytomegalovirus-associated. Later, an analysis found that TCR clusters from the first cohort tended to co-occur in the roughly 110 validation repertoires.

This TCR derives from a woman between 18 and 29 years old in good health and CMV-seronegative. The rearrangement uses TRBV9 and TRBJ1-5; D possibly corresponds to TRBD1 (6 bases). Sequencing used PBMCs. CDR3 coding DNA: TGTGCCAGCAGCGTTTGGGGGCCCCAATGGCCCCAGCATTTT. Protein: CASSVWGPQWPQHF.